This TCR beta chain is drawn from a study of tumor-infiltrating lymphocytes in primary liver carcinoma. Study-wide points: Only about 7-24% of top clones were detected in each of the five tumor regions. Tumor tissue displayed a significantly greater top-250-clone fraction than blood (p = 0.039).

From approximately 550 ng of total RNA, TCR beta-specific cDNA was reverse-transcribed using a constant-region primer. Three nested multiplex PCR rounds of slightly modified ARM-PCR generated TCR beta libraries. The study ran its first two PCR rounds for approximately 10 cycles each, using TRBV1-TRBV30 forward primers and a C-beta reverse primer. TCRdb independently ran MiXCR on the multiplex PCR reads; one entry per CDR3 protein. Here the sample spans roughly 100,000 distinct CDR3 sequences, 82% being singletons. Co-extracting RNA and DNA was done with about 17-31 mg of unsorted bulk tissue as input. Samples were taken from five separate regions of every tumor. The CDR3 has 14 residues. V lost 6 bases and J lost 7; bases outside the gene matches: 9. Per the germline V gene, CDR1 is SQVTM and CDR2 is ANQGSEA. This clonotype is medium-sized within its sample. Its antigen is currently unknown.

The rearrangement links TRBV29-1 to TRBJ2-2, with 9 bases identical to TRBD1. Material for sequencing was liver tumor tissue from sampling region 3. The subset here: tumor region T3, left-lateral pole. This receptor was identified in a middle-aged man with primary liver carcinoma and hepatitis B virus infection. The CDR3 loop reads CSVATGGLIGELFF. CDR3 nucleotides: TGCAGCGTCGCGACAGGGGGTCTGATCGGGGAGCTGTTTTTT.